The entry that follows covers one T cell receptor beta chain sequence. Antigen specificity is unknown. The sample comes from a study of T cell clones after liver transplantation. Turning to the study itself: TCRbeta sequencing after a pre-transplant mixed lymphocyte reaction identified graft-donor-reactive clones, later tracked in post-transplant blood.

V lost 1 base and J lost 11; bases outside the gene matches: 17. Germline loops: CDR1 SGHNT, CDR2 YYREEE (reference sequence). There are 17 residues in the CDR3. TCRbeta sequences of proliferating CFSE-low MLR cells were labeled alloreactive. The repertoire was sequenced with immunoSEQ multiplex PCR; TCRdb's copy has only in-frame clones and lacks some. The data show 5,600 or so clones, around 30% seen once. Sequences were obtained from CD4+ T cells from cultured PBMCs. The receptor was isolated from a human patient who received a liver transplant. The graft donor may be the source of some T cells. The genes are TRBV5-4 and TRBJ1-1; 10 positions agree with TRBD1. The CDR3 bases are TGTGCCAGCAGCTTGTACCCGACCCGGGACAGGGGCTCGGCTGCTTTCTTT. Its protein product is CASSLYPTRDRGSAAFF.